This T cell receptor (beta chain) emerged from a study of blood T cell repertoires in COVID-19. As for the study in general: Specimens from acute and convalescent COVID-19 originated in the United States, Italy and Spain. PBMCs, B-cell-depleted T cells, or T cells were the source of the cDNA or gDNA that made up the material.

The CDR3 is 13 residues long. V lost 5 bases to trimming and J lost 4 bases, with 9 bases between them. CDR1 and CDR2 from the germline V gene are LGHDT and YNNKEL (reference sequence). Per the original data handling: The authors estimated nucleated cell counts from reference gene primer amplification. Sequenced by immunoSEQ multiplex PCR; TCRdb stores in-frame clones only, minus some. V and J calls and clone size follow that table, whereas D and trimming were derived from the DNA. The sample gives about 270,000 clones, roughly nine tenths of which show up once; approximately 2.2% is in the top ten. This chain uses TRBV3-1 (or the pseudogene TRBV3-2) with TRBJ2-1, with D perhaps matching TRBD1 (6 bases). The receptor was isolated from a man aged 50 to 60 with acute or convalescent COVID-19. Material for sequencing was peripheral blood. CDR3 in amino acids: CASSSDRYNEQFF. The CDR3 bases are TGTGCCAGCAGCTCCGACAGGTACAATGAGCAGTTCTTC.